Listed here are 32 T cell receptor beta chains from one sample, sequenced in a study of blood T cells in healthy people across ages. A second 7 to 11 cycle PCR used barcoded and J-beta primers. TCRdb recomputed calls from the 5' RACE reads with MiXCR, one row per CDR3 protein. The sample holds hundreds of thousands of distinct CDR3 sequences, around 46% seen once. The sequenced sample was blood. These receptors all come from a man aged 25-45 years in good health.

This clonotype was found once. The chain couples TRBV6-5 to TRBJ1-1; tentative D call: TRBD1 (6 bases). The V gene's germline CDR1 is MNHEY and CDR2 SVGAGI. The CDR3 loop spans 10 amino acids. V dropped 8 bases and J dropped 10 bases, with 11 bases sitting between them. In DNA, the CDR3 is TGTGCCAGCGGGCCCAGGGGAGCTTTCTTT. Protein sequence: CASGPRGAFF.

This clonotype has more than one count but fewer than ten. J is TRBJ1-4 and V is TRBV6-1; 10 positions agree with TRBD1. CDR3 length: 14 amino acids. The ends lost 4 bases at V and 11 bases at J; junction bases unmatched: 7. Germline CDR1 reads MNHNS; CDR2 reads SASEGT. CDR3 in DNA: TGTGCCAGCAGTGCCCTAGGACAGGGGGGGAAACTGTTTTTT. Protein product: CASSALGQGGKLFF.

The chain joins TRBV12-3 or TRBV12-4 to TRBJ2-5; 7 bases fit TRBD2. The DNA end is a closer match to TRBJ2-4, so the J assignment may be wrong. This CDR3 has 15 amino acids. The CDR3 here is CASSLTSSIGGIQYF. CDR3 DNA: TGTGCCAGCAGTTTGACTAGCTCGATCGGTGGCATTCAGTACTTC.

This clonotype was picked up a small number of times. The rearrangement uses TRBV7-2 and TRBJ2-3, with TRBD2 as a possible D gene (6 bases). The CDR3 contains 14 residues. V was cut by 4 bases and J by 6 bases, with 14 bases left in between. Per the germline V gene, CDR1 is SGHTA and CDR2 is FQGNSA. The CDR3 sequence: CASSSRLVADTQYF. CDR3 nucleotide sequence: TGTGCCAGCAGCTCCAGACTAGTCGCGGATACGCAGTATTTT.

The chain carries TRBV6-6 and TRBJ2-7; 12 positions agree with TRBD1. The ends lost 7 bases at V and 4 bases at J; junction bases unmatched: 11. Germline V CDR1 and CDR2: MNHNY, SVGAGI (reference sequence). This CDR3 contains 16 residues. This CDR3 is CASTARPGQGAYEQYF. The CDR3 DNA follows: TGTGCCAGCACCGCTCGACCGGGACAGGGGGCGTACGAGCAGTACTTC.

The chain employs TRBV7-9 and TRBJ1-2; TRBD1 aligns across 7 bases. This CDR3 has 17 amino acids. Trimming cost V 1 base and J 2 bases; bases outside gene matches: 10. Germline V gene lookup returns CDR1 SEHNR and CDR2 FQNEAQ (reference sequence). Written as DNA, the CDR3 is TGTGCCAGCAGCTTAGGCGCGCTCCGGGACAGAAACTATGGCTACACCTTC. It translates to CASSLGALRDRNYGYTF. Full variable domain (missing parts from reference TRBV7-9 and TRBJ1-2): DTGVSQNPRHKITKRGQNVTFRCDPISEHNRLYWYRQTLGQGPEFLTYFQNEAQLEKSRLLSDRFSAERPKGSFSTLEIQRTEQGDSAMYLCASSLGALRDRNYGYTFGSGTRLTVV.

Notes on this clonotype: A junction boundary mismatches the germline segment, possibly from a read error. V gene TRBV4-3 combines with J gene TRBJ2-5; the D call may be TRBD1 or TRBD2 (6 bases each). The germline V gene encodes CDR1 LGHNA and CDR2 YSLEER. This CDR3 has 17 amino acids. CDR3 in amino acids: CTSSQESGGPSQETQYF. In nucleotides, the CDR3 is TGCACCAGCAGCCAAGAGTCTGGGGGGCCAAGCCAAGAGACCCAGTACTTC.

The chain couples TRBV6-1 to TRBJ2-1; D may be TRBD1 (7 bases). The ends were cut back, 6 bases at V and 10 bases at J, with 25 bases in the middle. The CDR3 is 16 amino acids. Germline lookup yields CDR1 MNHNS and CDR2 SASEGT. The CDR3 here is CASSNLGQGGQREQFF. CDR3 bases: TGTGCCAGCAGCAACCTCGGGCAGGGGGGTCAGAGGGAGCAGTTCTTC.

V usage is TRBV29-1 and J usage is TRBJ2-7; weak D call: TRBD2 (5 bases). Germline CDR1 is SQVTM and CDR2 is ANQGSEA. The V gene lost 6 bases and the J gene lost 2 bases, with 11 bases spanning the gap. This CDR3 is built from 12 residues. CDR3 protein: CSVVTGTYEQYF. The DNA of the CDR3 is TGCAGCGTGGTGACCGGGACCTACGAGCAGTACTTC.

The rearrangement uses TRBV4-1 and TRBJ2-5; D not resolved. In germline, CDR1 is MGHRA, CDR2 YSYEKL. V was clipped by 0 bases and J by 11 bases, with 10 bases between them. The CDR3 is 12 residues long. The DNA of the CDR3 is TGCGCCAGCAGCCAAGATTTGGGGTCGCAGTACTTC. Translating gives CASSQDLGSQYF.

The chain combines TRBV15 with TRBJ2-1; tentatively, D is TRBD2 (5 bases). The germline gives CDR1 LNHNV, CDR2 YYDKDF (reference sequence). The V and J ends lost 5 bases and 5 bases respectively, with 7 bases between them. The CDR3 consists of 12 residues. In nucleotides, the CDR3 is TGTGCCACCAGCCCCGGGGACAATGAGCAGTTCTTC. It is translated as CATSPGDNEQFF.

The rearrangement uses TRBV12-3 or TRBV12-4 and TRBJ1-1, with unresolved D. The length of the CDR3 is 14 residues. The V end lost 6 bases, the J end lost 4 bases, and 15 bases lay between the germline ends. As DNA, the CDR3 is TGTGCCAGCAGACCTGACACCCGGGGCACTGAAGCTTTCTTT. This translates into CASRPDTRGTEAFF.

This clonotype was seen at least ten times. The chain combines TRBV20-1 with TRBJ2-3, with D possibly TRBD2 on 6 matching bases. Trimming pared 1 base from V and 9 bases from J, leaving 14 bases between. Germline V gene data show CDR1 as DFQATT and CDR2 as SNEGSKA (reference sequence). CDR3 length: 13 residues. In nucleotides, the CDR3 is TGCAGTGCTAGAGCACCCACTAGCCTCACGCAGTATTTT. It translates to CSARAPTSLTQYF.

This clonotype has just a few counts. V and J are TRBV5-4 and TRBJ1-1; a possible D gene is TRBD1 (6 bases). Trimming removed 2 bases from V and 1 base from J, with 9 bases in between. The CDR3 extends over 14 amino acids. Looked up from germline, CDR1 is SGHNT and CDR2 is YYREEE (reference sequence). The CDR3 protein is CASSFDRRNTEAFF. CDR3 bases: TGTGCCAGCAGCTTTGACAGGAGGAACACTGAAGCTTTCTTT.

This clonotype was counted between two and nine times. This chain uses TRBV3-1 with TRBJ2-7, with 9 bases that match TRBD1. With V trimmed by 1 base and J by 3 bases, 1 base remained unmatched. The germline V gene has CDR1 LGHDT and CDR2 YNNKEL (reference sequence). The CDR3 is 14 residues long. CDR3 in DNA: TGTGCCAGCAGCCAAGCGGACAGGGGCTACGAGCAGTACTTC. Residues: CASSQADRGYEQYF.

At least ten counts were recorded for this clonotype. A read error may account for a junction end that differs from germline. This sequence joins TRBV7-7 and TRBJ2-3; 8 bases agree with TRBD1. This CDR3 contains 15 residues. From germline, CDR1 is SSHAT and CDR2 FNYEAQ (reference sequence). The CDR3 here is CASSLGTGSTDTQYF. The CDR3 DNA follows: TGTGCTAGCAGCTTGGGGACAGGAAGCACAGATACGCAGTATTTT.

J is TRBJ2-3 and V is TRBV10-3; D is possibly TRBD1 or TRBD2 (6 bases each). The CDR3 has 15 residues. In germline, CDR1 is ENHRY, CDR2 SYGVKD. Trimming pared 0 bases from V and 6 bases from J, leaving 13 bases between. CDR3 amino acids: CAISESTGAGDTQYF. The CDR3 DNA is TGTGCCATCAGTGAGTCGACGGGGGCCGGGGATACGCAGTATTTT.

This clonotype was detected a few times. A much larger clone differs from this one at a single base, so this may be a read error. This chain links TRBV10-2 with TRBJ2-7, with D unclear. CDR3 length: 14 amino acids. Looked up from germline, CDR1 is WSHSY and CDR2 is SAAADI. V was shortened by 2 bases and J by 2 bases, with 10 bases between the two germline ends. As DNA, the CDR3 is TGCGCCAGCAGTGAGGCCAGCCGAGCCTACGAGCAGTACTTC. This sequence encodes CASSEASRAYEQYF.

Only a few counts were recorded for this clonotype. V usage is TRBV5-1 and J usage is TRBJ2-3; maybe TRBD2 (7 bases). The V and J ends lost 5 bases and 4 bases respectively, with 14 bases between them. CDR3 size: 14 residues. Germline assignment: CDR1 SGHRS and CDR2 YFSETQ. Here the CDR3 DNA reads TGCGCCAGCAGTCCCAACGGGGGGCCAGATACGCAGTATTTT. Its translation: CASSPNGGPDTQYF.

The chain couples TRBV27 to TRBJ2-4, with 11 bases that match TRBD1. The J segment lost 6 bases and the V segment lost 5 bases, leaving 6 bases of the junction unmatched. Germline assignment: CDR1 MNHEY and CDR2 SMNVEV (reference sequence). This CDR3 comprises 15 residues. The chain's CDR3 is CASSPGTGGGNIQYF. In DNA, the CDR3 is TGTGCCAGCAGTCCGGGGACAGGGGGAGGAAACATTCAGTACTTC.

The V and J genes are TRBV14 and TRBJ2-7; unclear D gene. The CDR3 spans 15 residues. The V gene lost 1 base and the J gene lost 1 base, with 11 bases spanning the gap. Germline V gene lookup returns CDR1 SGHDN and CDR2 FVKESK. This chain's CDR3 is CASSQVSGVSYEQYF. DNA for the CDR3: TGTGCCAGCAGCCAAGTATCCGGCGTGTCCTACGAGCAGTACTTC. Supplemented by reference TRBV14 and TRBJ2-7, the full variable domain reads EAGVTQFPSHSVIEKGQTVTLRCDPISGHDNLYWYRRVMGKEIKFLLHFVKESKQDESGMPNNRFLAERTGGTYSTLKVQPAELEDSGVYFCASSQVSGVSYEQYFGPGTRLTVT.

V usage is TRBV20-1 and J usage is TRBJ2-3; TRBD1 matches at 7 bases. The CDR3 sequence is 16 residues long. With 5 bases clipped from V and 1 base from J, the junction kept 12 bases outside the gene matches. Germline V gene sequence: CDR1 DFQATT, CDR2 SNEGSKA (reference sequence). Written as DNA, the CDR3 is TGCAGTGCTTTGAGGGGGCGGAGAGGGCGCACAGATACGCAGTATTTT. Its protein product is CSALRGRRGRTDTQYF.

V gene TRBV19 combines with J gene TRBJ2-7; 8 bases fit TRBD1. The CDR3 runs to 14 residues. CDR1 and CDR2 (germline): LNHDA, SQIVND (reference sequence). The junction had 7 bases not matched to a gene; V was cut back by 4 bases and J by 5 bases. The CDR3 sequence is CASSTQGGTNEQYF. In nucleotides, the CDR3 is TGTGCCAGTAGTACACAGGGGGGAACGAACGAGCAGTACTTC.

The CDR3, as DNA: TGTGCCAGCAGCCAAGGGGGTACGGGGACTCTCTCCTACGAGCAGTACTTC. Protein: CASSQGGTGTLSYEQYF. The rearrangement uses TRBV4-2 and TRBJ2-7; D is perhaps TRBD2 (6 bases). Trimming removed 1 base at V and 0 bases at J, with 16 bases between. The germline CDR1 and CDR2 sequences are LGHNA and YNFKEQ. The CDR3 is made up of 17 amino acids.

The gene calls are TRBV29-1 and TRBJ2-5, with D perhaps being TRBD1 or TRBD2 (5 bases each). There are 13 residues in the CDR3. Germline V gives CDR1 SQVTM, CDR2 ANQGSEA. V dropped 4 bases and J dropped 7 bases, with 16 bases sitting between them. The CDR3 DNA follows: TGCAGCGTTGTGGCCCGGAATGGGGGGACCCAGTACTTC. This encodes CSVVARNGGTQYF.

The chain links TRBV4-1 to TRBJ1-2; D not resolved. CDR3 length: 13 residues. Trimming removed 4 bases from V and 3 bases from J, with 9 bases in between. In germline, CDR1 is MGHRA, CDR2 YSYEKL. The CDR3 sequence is CASSPPEDYGYTF. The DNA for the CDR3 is TGCGCCAGCAGCCCCCCGGAGGACTATGGCTACACCTTC.

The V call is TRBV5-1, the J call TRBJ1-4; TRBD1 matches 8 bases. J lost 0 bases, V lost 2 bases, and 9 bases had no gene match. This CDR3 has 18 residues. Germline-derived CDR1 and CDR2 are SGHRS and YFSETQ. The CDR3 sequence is CASSLGQGAAATNEKLFF. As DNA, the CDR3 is TGCGCCAGCAGCTTAGGACAGGGAGCGGCCGCAACTAATGAAAAACTGTTTTTT.

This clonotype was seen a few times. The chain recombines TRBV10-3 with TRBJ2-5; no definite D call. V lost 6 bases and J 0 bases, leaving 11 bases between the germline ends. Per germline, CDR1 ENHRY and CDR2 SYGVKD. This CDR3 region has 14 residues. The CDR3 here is CAISLDIYQETQYF. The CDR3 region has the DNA TGTGCCATCAGCCTTGACATCTACCAAGAGACCCAGTACTTC.

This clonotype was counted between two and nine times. The CDR3 loop is CASSEFGDGNSPLHF. In nucleotides, the CDR3 is TGTGCCAGCAGTGAATTTGGGGATGGTAATTCACCCCTCCACTTT. V gene TRBV2 combines with J gene TRBJ1-6; D gene uncertain. The V end lost 2 bases, the J end lost 6 bases, and 11 bases lay between the germline ends. The germline V gene has CDR1 SNHLY and CDR2 FYNNEI. This CDR3 contains 15 residues.

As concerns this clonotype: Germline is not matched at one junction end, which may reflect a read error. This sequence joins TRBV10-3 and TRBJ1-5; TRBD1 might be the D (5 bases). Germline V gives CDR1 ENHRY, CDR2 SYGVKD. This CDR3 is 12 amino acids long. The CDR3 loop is CAVSSTDQPQHF. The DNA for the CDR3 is TGTGCCGTCAGTTCGACAGATCAGCCCCAGCATTTT.

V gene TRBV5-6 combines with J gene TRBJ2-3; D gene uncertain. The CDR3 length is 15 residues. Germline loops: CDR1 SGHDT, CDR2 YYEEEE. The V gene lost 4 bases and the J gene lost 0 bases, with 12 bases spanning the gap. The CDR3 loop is CASSNSLDSTDTQYF. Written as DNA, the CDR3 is TGTGCCAGCAGCAACAGTCTGGACAGCACAGATACGCAGTATTTT.

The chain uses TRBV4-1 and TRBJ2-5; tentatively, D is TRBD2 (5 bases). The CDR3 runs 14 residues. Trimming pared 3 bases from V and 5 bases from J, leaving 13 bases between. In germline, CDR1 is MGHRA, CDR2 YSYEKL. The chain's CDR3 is CASSQGWPGETQYF. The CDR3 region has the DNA TGCGCCAGCAGCCAGGGTTGGCCGGGGGAGACCCAGTACTTC.